This T cell receptor beta chain was documented in a study of beta chain features in type 1 diabetes. There was one heparinised blood draw per donor, averaging roughly 0.12 L. CD4+ naive, central memory, regulatory and stem cell-like memory cells were sorted via CD45RO/CCR7/CD25/CD127/CD95/CD27. The isolated RNA, all of it, was reverse transcribed, so expressed TCRB transcripts were what got sequenced. Method: immunoSEQ multiplex PCR; TCRdb's copy keeps in-frame clones and lacks some. The data contain 120,000 or so clones, 15% to 20% of them singletons. The CDR3 runs to 14 residues. Germline assignment: CDR1 KGHSH and CDR2 LQKENI. V was trimmed by 10 bases and J by 2 bases, leaving 18 bases between them. Overall study results and limits: All four CD4+ subsets of Type 1 diabetes patients contained TCRB CDR3s that were moderately but significantly shorter. Patients showed naive, central memory and Treg TCRB repertoires that appeared more similar than those of healthy donors. Resolution of whether HLA type affects TCRB rearrangement was not achieved here.

The sample holds many counts of this clone. Its target is unknown. The sequence was obtained from a man between 18 and 35 years old with type 1 diabetes. The chain is built from TRBV18 and TRBJ2-7, with unresolved D. The sequenced material came from central memory CD4+ T cells from blood. The CDR3 bases are TGTGCCACCAAATCGTACACAGAAGCCTACGAGCAGTACTTC. This translates into CATKSYTEAYEQYF.